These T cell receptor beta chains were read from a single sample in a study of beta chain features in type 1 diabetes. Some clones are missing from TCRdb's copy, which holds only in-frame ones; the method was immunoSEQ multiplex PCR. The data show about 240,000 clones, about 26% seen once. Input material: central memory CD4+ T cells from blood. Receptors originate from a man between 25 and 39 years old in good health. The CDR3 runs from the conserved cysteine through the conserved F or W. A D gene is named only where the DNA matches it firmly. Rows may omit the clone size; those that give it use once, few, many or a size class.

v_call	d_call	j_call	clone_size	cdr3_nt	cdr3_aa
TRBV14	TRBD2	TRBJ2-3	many	TGTGCCAGCAGCCGCCTACTAGCGGGGGGGCCTAATACGCAGTATTTT	CASSRLLAGGPNTQYF
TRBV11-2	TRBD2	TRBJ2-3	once	TGTGCCAGCAGCTTAGGCGGGGGGGCCGGAGATACGCAGTATTTT	CASSLGGGAGDTQYF
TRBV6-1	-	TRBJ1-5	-	TGTGCCAGCAGTGGCAGCCTAAACAATCAGCCCCAGCATTTT	CASSGSLNNQPQHF
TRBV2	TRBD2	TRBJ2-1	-	TGTGCCAGCAGGGGACTAGCGGTTAATGAGCAGTTCTTC	CASRGLAVNEQFF
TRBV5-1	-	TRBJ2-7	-	TGCGCCAGCAGCGAAACGGACAGCGCCTACGAGCAGTACTTC	CASSETDSAYEQYF
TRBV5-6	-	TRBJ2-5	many	TGTGCCAGCAGCCCACGACGGGGGGCCAGAGAGACCCAGTACTTC	CASSPRRGARETQYF
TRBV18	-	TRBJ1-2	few	TGTGCCAGCTCACAGACAACCTCAGGGGTCTATGGCTACACCTTC	CASSQTTSGVYGYTF
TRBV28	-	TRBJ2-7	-	TGTGCCAGTTTCGCCGGGGCCACGTACGAGCAGTACTTC	CASFAGATYEQYF
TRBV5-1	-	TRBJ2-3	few	TGCGCCAGCAGCTCTATCAGCAGGGGCTCCACAGATACGCAGTATTTT	CASSSISRGSTDTQYF
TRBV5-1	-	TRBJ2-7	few	TGCGCCAGCAGCTTGTGGGCAGGCTACGAGCAGTACTTC	CASSLWAGYEQYF
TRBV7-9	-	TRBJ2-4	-	TGTGCCAGCAGCTTAGGATGGCAGGGGCAGGGCATTCAGTACTTC	CASSLGWQGQGIQYF
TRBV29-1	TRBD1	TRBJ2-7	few	TGCAGCGTTGATAATGGCGGGACAGGGGACGAGCAGTACTTC	CSVDNGGTGDEQYF
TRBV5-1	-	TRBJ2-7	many	TGCGCCAGCAGAACTGACACCTACGAGCAGTACTTC	CASRTDTYEQYF
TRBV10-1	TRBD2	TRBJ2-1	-	TGCGCCAGCGCCGGGGGGACCTCCTACAATGAGCAGTTCTTC	CASAGGTSYNEQFF
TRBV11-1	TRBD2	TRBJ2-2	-	TGTGCCAGCAGCTTACGGGGACTAGCGGGGGGACGACCGGCGGAGCTGTTTTTT	CASSLRGLAGGRPAELFF
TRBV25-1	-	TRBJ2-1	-	TGTGCCAGCAGTGTCGGACAGTTCTACAATGAGCAGTTCTTC	CASSVGQFYNEQFF
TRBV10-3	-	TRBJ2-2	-	TGTGCCACCCGGGACGGAAAGAGCACCGGGGAGCTGTTTTTT	CATRDGKSTGELFF
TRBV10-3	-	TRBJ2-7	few	TGTGCCATCAGTGACCCCGGGCTAGCGTCGTCCTACGAGCAGTACTTC	CAISDPGLASSYEQYF
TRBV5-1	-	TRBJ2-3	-	TGCGCCAGCAGCTTGTCAGCGGACACAGATACGCAGTATTTT	CASSLSADTDTQYF
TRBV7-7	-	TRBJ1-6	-	TGTGCCAGCAGCTTAGGCAGGGGATCACCCCTCCACTTT	CASSLGRGSPLHF
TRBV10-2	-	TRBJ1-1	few	TGCGCCAGCACCGAGGAGGAATTAGGATTCGGAGGTGAAGCTTTCTTT	CASTEEELGFGGEAFF
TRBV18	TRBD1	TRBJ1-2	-	TGTGCCAGCTCAACAGACAGGGAAGTTGGTGGCTACACCTTC	CASSTDREVGGYTF
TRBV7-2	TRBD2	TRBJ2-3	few	TGTGCCAGCAGCGCGGGGCTAGCGGGGGGCACAGATACGCAGTATTTT	CASSAGLAGGTDTQYF
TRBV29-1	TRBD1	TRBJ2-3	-	TGCAGCGTATCTGGACAGGAGAACACAGATACGCAGTATTTT	CSVSGQENTDTQYF
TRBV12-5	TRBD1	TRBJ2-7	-	TGTGCTAGTGGGGAAGGACAGGGGAACATTGGCGAGCAGTACTTC	CASGEGQGNIGEQYF
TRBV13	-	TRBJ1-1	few	TGTGCCAGCAGCTTACGTCCGGGAAGGACTGAAGCTTTCTTT	CASSLRPGRTEAFF
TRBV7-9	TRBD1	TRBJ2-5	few	TGTGCCAGCAGCCCGGACAGGGCCCAAGAGACCCAGTACTTC	CASSPDRAQETQYF
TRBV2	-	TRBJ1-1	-	TGTGCCAGCAGTGTAACTCCAGGATTCACTGAAGCTTTCTTT	CASSVTPGFTEAFF
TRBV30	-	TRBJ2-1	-	TGTGCCTGGGTACGGGAGTACAATGAGCAGTTCTTC	CAWVREYNEQFF
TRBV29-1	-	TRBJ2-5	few	TGCAGCGCCCCCAGGGGGGGGACCGTCTCTTTAGAGACCCAGTACTTC	CSAPRGGTVSLETQYF
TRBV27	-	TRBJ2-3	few	TGTGCCAGCAGTAGGCTAGTTGCAGATACGCAGTATTTT	CASSRLVADTQYF
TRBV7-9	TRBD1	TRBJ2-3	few	TGTGCCAGCAGCGTCACAGGGGGCGGGACGGATACGCAGTATTTT	CASSVTGGGTDTQYF
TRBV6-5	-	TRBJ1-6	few	TGTGCCAGCAGTTACAGTAGGGAGTCTTACCTCCACTTT	CASSYSRESYLHF
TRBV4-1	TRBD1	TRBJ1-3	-	TGCGCCAGCAGCCCGTGGGACAGGGGACCCTCTGGAAACACCATATATTTT	CASSPWDRGPSGNTIYF
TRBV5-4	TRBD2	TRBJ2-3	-	TGTGCCAGCATCCCAGGCTGGGGACTAGCGCACACAGATACGCAGTATTTT	CASIPGWGLAHTDTQYF
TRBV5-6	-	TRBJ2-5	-	TGTGCCAGCAGCTTGGGTCAGGTCCAAGAGACCCAGTACTTC	CASSLGQVQETQYF
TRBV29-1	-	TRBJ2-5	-	TGCAGCGGTGAGGGTAGCCAACACGGTGGAGAGACCCAGTACTTC	CSGEGSQHGGETQYF
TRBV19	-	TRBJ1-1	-	TGTGCCAGTAAACTGAACACTGAAGCTTTCTTT	CASKLNTEAFF
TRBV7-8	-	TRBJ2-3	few	TGTGCCAGCAGCTTCAACGTTAGGGGGGAGAAGTATTTT	CASSFNVRGEKYF
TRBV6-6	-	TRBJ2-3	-	TGTGCCAGCAGCCCACCCTCCAGCAGCACAGATACGCAGTATTTT	CASSPPSSSTDTQYF
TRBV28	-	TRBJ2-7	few	TGTGCCAGCAGTGTACTAGTTGCCGGGACCGCCTACGAGCAGTACTTC	CASSVLVAGTAYEQYF
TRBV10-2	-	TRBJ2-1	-	TGCGCCAGCAGTGAGTCGAAGACACCACCGAGGGACAATGAGCAGTTCTTC	CASSESKTPPRDNEQFF
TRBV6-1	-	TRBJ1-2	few	TGTGCCAGCAGCAAATCGGACGGGTATGGCTACACCTTC	CASSKSDGYGYTF
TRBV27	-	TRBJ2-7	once	TGTGCCAGCACCCCGAGCCGTGGGGTTTTATCCACCTACGAGCAGTACTTC	CASTPSRGVLSTYEQYF
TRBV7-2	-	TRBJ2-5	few	TGTGCCAGCAGCCCCGGGACGGCACTACAAGAGACCCAGTACTTC	CASSPGTALQETQYF
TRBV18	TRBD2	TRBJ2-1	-	TGTGCCAGCTCACCCCCGGGACTAGCGGAGCGCCTTCCAAACAATGAGCAGTTCTTC	CASSPPGLAERLPNNEQFF
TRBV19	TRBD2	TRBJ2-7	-	TGTGCCAGTACCTCCACCCTAGCGGCATACTCCTACGAGCAGTACTTC	CASTSTLAAYSYEQYF
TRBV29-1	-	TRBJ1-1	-	TGCAGCGGAGTTCAGGTGAACACTGAAGCTTTCTTT	CSGVQVNTEAFF
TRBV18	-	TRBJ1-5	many	TGTGCCAGCTCGGTGGTTTATAGCAATCAGCCCCAGCATTTT	CASSVVYSNQPQHF
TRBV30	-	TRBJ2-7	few	TGTGCCTGGACATTCAACTCCTACGAGCAGTACTTC	CAWTFNSYEQYF
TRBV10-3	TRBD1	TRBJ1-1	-	TGTGCCATCAGTGACTACCGGGACAGAGGTGGACATGGAGCTTTCTTT	CAISDYRDRGGHGAFF
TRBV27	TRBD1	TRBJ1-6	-	TGTGCCAGCAGTCCTACGACAGGGGGCGGTAATTCACCCCTCCACTTT	CASSPTTGGGNSPLHF
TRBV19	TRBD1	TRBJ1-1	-	TGTGCCAGTAGTATAATGACAGGGGGCGACGGCACTGAAGCTTTCTTT	CASSIMTGGDGTEAFF
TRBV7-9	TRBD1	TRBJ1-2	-	TGTGCCAGCAGCTTCCGACAGGGAGATGGCTACACCTTC	CASSFRQGDGYTF
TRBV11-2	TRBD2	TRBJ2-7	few	TGTGCCAGCAGCTTAGAAAAGGGAGGGTCCTACGAGCAGTACTTC	CASSLEKGGSYEQYF